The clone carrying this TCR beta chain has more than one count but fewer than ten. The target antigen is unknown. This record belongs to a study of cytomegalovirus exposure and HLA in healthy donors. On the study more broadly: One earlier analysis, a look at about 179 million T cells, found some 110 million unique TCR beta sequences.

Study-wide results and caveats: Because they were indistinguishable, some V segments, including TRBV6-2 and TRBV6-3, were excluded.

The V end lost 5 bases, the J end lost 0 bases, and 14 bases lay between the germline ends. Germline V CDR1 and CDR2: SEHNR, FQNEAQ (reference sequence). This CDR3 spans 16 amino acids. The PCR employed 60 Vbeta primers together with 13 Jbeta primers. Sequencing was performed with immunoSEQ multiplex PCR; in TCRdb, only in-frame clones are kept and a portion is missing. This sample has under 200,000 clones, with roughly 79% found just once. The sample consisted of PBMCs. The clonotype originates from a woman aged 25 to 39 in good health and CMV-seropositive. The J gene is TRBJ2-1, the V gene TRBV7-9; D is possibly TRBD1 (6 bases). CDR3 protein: CASSDRSPSSYNEQFF. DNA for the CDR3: TGTGCCAGCAGCGACAGGTCCCCGAGCTCCTACAATGAGCAGTTCTTC.